This T cell receptor beta chain derives from a study of blood T cell repertoires in COVID-19. Whole-study context: Collection of acute and convalescent COVID-19 samples took place in the United States, Italy and Spain. PBMCs, B-cell-depleted T cells, or T cells provided the cDNA or gDNA that made up the material.

All enrollees were roughly 18 to 90 years old and from approximately 25 US areas. Looked up from germline, CDR1 is PRHDT and CDR2 is FYEKMQ (reference sequence). V was clipped by 5 bases and J by 0 bases, with 10 bases between them. The CDR3 extends over 14 amino acids. Study processing details: Amplified reference gene primers provided the basis for estimating nucleated cell counts. The method was immunoSEQ multiplex PCR; TCRdb's version includes in-frame clones alone and lacks a portion of them. The V and J calls and the clone size are those of that table, but D and trimming were determined from the DNA. The table records a few hundred thousand clones, 90% of them present only once.

This receptor was obtained from a woman aged 18-30 years with acute COVID-19. The V call is TRBV13, the J call TRBJ1-2; a weak D match, TRBD1 (6 bases). The sample was PBMCs or T cells enriched from blood (not recorded which). The CDR3 region is CASSHNRANYGYTF. CDR3 bases: TGTGCCAGCAGCCACAACAGGGCTAACTATGGCTACACCTTC.